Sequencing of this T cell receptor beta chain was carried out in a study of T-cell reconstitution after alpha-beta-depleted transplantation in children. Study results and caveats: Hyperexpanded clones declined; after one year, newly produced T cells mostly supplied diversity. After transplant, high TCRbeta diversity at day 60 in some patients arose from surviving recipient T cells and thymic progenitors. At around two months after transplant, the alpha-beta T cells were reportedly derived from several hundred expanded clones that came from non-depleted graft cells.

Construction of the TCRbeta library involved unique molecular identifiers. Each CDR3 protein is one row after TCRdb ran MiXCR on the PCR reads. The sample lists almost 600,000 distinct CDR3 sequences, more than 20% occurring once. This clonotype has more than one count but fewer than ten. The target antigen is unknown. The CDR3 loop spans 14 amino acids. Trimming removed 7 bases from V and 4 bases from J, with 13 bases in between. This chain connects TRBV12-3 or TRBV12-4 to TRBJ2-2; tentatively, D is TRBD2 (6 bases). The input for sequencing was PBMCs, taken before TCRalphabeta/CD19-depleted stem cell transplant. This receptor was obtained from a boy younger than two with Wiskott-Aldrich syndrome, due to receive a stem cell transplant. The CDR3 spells CASMWGRITGELFF. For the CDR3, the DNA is TGTGCCAGCATGTGGGGGAGGATCACCGGGGAGCTGTTTTTT.